This TCR beta chain was obtained from a study of T cell responses to AZD1222 COVID-19 vaccine. Study at large: Pooled together were second doses at about 4 or about 12 weeks. General study findings and limits: The repertoires were collected only after the peak T cell response. Compared with day 0, the breadth and depth of the Spike-specific TCR repertoire rose significantly after two doses of AZD1222. Reportedly, nearly half of unique spike TCRs recognized epitopes outside B.1.351/B.1.1.7 mutations.

The protocol was immunoSEQ multiplex PCR, while the TCRdb copy is restricted to in-frame clones and leaves out a portion. This sample has around 140,000 clones, with around nine tenths found just once. Concerning this clone: Its antigen is unknown.

This clonotype originated in an adult in good health. The sequencing here drew on peripheral blood, taken on day 0 of AZD1222 vaccination.

The CDR3 spells CASSRGTDTQYF. CDR3 DNA: TGTGCCAGCAGCCGAGGCACAGATACGCAGTATTTT. The chain combines TRBV5-6 with TRBJ2-3, with D unresolved. The CDR3 contains 12 residues. Germline loops: CDR1 SGHDT, CDR2 YYEEEE. Trimming removed 4 bases at V and 1 base at J, with 4 bases between.